This record looks at one T cell receptor beta chain sequence and its context. Germline V lookup: CDR1 KGHSH, CDR2 LQKENI. This CDR3 is built from 17 residues. Losses at the gene ends were 1 base for V and 0 bases for J; bases not matched to a gene: 6. The sample comes from a study of control samples from healthy donors and cancer patients. Assay: immunoSEQ multiplex PCR; the TCRdb copy retains only in-frame clones and omits some. The sample holds approximately 170,000 clones, just over 90% seen once. The clonotype comes from a woman aged 60-75 years in good health. The sequenced material came from blood. The rearrangement links TRBV18 to TRBJ1-3; 7 bases line up with TRBD1. The CDR3: CASSPRGQDNSGNTIYF. DNA for the CDR3: TGTGCCAGCTCACCACGAGGACAGGACAACTCTGGAAACACCATATATTTT.